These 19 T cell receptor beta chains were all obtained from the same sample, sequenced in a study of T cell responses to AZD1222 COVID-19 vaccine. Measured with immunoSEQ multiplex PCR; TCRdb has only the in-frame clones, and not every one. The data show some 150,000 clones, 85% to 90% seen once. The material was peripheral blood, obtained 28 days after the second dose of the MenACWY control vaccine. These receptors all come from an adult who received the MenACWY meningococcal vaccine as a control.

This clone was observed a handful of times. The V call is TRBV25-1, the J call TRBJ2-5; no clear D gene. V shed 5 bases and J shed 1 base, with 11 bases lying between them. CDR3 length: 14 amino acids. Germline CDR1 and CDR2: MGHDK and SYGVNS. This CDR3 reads CASSRVGSQETQYF. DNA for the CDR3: TGTGCCAGCAGTAGGGTAGGCAGCCAAGAGACCCAGTACTTC.

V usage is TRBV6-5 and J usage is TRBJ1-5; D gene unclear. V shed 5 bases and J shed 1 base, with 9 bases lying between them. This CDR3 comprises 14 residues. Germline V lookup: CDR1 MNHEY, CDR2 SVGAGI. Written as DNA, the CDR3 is TGTGCCAGCAGTCCGGGTTGGAGCAATCAGCCCCAGCATTTT. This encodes CASSPGWSNQPQHF.

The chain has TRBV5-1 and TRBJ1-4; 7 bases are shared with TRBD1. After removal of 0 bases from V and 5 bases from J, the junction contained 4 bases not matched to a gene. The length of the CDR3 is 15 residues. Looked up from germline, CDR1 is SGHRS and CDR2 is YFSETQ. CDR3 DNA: TGCGCCAGCAGCTTGGGCGACAGGGAAAATGAAAAACTGTTTTTT. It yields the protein CASSLGDRENEKLFF.

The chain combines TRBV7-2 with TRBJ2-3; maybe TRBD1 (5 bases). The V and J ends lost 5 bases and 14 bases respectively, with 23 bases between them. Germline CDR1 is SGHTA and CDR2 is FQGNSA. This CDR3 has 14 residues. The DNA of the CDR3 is TGTGCCAGCAGCCCACAGGTCGGACAACAGGAAATGTATTTT. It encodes CASSPQVGQQEMYF. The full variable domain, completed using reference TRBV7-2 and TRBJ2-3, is GAGVSQSPSNKVTEKGKDVELRCDPISGHTALYWYRQSLGQGLEFLIYFQGNSAPDKSGLPSDRFSAERTGGSVSTLTIQRTQQEDSAVYLCASSPQVGQQEMYFGPGTRLTVL.

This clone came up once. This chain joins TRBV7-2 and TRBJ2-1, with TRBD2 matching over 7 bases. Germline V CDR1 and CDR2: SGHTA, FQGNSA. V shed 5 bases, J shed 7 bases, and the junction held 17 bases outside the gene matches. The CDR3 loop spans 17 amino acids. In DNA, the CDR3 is TGTGCCAGCAGCCCGATTTCGGGCGGGAGTGTGAGGAATGAGCAGTTCTTC. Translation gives CASSPISGGSVRNEQFF.

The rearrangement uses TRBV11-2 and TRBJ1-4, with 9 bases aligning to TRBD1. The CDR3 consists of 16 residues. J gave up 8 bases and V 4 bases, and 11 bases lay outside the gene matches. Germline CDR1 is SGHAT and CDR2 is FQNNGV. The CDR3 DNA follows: TGTGCCAGCAGCTCCGCCCGGGACAGGGTCGGGGAAAAACTGTTTTTT. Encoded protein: CASSSARDRVGEKLFF. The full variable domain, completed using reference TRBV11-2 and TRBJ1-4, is EAGVAQSPRYKIIEKRQSVAFWCNPISGHATLYWYQQILGQGPKLLIQFQNNGVVDDSQLPKDRFSAERLKGVDSTLKIQPAKLEDSAVYLCASSSARDRVGEKLFFGSGTQLSVL.

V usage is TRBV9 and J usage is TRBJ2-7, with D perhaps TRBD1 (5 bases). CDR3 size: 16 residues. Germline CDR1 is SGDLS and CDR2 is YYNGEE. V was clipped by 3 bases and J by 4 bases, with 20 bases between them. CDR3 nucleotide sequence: TGTGCCAGCAGCGGGGCAACCCAGGGCGGCATATACGAGCAGTACTTC. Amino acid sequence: CASSGATQGGIYEQYF.

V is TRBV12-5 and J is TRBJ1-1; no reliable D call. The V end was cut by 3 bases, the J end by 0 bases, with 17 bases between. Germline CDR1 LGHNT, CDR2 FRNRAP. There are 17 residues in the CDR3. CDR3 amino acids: CASGLWLYGSLNTEAFF. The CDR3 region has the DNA TGTGCTAGTGGTTTATGGCTGTACGGCAGCCTGAACACTGAAGCTTTCTTT.

CDR3 region: CASSRRDRAYEQYF. Here the CDR3 DNA reads TGTGCCAGCAGCCGAAGGGACCGAGCCTACGAGCAGTACTTC. The chain joins TRBV28 to TRBJ2-7; D possibly matches TRBD1 or TRBD2 (5 bases each). Germline loops: CDR1 MDHEN, CDR2 SYDVKM. The CDR3 runs 14 residues. With 6 bases removed from V and 2 bases from J, the gap between germline ends came to 14 bases.

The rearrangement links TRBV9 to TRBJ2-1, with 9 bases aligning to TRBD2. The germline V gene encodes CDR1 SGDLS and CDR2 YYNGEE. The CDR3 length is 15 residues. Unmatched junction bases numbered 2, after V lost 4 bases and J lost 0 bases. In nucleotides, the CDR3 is TGTGCCAGCAGCACTAGCGGGCACTCCTACAATGAGCAGTTCTTC. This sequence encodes CASSTSGHSYNEQFF.

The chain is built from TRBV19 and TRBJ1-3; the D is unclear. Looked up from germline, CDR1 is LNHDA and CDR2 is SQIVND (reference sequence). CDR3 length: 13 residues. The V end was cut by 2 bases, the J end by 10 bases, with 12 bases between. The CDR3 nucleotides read TGTGCCAGTAGTATAAAGATACGTGCGACCATATATTTT. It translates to CASSIKIRATIYF.

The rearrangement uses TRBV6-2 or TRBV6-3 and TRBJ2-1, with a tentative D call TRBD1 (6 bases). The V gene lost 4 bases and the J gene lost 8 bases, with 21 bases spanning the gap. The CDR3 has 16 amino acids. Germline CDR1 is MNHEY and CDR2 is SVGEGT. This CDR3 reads CASSSRQVLGVDEQFF. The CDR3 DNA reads TGTGCCAGCAGTTCTCGACAGGTTTTGGGCGTCGATGAGCAGTTCTTC.

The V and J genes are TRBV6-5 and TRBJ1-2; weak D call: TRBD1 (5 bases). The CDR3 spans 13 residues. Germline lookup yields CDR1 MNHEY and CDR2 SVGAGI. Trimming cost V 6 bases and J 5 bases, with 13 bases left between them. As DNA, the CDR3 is TGTGCCAGCAGCCCCAGAGAGGGGTATGGCTACACCTTC. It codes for CASSPREGYGYTF.

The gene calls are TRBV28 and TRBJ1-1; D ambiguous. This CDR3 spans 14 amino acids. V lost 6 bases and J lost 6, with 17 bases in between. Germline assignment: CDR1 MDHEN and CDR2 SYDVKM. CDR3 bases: TGTGCCAGCAGCATCCTAAGGGTGATCGCTGAAGCTTTCTTT. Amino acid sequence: CASSILRVIAEAFF. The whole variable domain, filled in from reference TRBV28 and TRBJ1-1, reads DVKVTQSSRYLVKRTGEKVFLECVQDMDHENMFWYRQDPGLGLRLIYFSYDVKMKEKGDIPEGYSVSREKKERFSLILESASTNQTSMYLCASSILRVIAEAFFGQGTRLTVV.

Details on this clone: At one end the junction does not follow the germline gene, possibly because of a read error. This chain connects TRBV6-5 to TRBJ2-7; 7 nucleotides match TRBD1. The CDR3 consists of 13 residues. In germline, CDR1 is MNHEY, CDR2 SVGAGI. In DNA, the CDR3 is TGTTCCAGCAGACAGGGCCAATCCTACGAGCAGTACTTC. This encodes CSSRQGQSYEQYF.

CDR3 DNA: TGTGCCAGCAGTGAAGACCGAGGTAGCAATCAGCCCCAGCATTTT. It is translated as CASSEDRGSNQPQHF. The chain recombines TRBV6-1 with TRBJ1-5; D uncertain. The CDR3 covers 15 residues. Germline assignment: CDR1 MNHNS and CDR2 SASEGT. Between the trimmed V and J ends, which lost 1 base and 0 bases, there was a span of 7 bases.

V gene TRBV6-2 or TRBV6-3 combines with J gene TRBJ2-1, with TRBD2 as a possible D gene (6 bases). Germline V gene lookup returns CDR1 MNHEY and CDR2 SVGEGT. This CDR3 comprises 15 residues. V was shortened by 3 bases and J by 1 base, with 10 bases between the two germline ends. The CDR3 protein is CASSYRERSYNEQFF. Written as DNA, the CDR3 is TGTGCCAGCAGTTATCGGGAGAGGTCCTACAATGAGCAGTTCTTC.

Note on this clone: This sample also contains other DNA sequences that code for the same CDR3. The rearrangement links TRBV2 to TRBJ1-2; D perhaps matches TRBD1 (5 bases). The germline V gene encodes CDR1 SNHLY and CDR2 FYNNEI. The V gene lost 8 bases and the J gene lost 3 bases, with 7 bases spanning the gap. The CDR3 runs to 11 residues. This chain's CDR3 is CASGGDYGYTF. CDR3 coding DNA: TGTGCCAGCGGGGGGGACTATGGCTACACCTTC.

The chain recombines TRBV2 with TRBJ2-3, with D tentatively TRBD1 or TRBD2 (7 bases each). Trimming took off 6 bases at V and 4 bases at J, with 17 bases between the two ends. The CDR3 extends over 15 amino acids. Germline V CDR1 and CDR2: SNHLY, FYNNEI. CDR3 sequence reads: CASSEVSGGADTQYF. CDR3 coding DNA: TGTGCCAGCAGCGAGGTCTCAGGGGGGGCAGATACGCAGTATTTT.